Following are 19 T cell receptor beta chains from one sample sequenced in a study of post-analysis software for immune sequencing data. The authors incorporated unique molecular identifiers into the TCR beta cDNA libraries. Using its own MiXCR run on the PCR reads, TCRdb lists one record per CDR3 protein. The data hold roughly 800,000 distinct CDR3 sequences, with 46% observed a single time. Findings of the study overall: Comparison of patients with controls showed 5 or 6 TRBV segments more frequent in patients, TRBV5-6, TRBV5-1 and TRBV20-1 among them.

These receptors are not linked to any known antigen. What was sequenced was blood. The receptors were sampled from a girl aged 10-17 years with multiple sclerosis.

Ten or more counts support this clonotype. The gene calls are TRBV6-5 and TRBJ2-2; maybe TRBD2 (6 bases). V lost 7 bases to trimming and J lost 4 bases, with 10 bases between them. CDR1 MNHEY and CDR2 SVGAGI come from the germline V gene. This CDR3 has 13 residues. In nucleotides, the CDR3 is TGTGCCAGCATCGGGAGCCTCACCGGGGAGCTGTTTTTT. The encoded protein is CASIGSLTGELFF.

The chain has TRBV12-3 or TRBV12-4 and TRBJ2-1, with 8 bases that match TRBD2. Trimming took 5 bases from V and 8 from J; bases not matched to a gene: 11. The CDR3 covers 15 residues. The CDR3 loop is CASSQPGLGVYEQFF. The CDR3 region has the DNA TGTGCCAGCAGTCAGCCGGGACTAGGAGTATATGAGCAGTTCTTC.

Only a few counts were recorded for this clonotype. The CDR3: CSVVQGQGGNIQYF. In nucleotides, the CDR3 is TGCAGCGTTGTGCAGGGACAGGGAGGAAACATTCAGTACTTC. The chain joins TRBV29-1 to TRBJ2-4; 9 nucleotides match TRBD1. Unmatched junction bases numbered 7, after V lost 4 bases and J lost 6 bases. The length of the CDR3 is 14 residues. From germline, CDR1 is SQVTM and CDR2 ANQGSEA.

The chain employs TRBV6-1 and TRBJ2-1; D is possibly TRBD2 (7 bases). Deletions cut 3 bases from V and 3 bases from J, with 18 bases between. There are 17 residues in the CDR3. Germline V gene lookup returns CDR1 MNHNS and CDR2 SASEGT. The DNA of the CDR3 is TGTGCCAGCAGTGATGAGCGGGACACCGCTATCTACAATGAGCAGTTCTTC. Translating gives CASSDERDTAIYNEQFF.

This chain joins TRBV27 and TRBJ2-1, with D uncertain. This CDR3 has 16 residues. CDR1 and CDR2 from the germline V gene are MNHEY and SMNVEV (reference sequence). V gave up 4 bases and J gave up 0 bases, with 13 bases separating them. The DNA of the CDR3 is TGTGCCAGCAGTTCCCTCGGGCTGGGCTCCTACAATGAGCAGTTCTTC. It encodes CASSSLGLGSYNEQFF.

This clonotype was seen a handful of times. V gene TRBV18 combines with J gene TRBJ1-2; D is unresolved. The V gene's germline CDR1 is KGHSH and CDR2 LQKENI. The V gene lost 5 bases and the J gene lost 5 bases, with 12 bases spanning the gap. CDR3 length: 13 residues. Here the CDR3 reads CASSTEPRYGYTF. CDR3 nucleotide sequence: TGTGCCAGCTCAACGGAGCCGCGGTATGGCTACACCTTC.

V gene TRBV20-1 combines with J gene TRBJ2-5, with TRBD2 identical over 12 bases. The CDR3 consists of 16 residues. The junction had 13 bases not matched to a gene; V was cut back by 5 bases and J by 6 bases. CDR1 and CDR2 (germline): DFQATT, SNEGSKA (reference sequence). The CDR3 loop reads CSAGGLAGGGAKTQYF. CDR3 coding DNA: TGCAGTGCTGGGGGTCTAGCGGGAGGGGGTGCCAAGACCCAGTACTTC.

The chain employs TRBV7-9 and TRBJ2-5; D is perhaps TRBD1 (6 bases). Germline values: CDR1 SEHNR, CDR2 FQNEAQ (reference sequence). Deletions cut 4 bases from V and 0 bases from J, with 12 bases between. The CDR3 is 15 amino acids. The CDR3 is CASSSTGTHQETQYF. CDR3 nucleotide sequence: TGTGCCAGCAGCTCAACCGGGACACACCAAGAGACCCAGTACTTC.

The gene calls are TRBV7-9 and TRBJ2-7; tentatively, D is TRBD2 (6 bases). Deletions cut 5 bases from V and 2 bases from J, with 13 bases between. Per germline, CDR1 SEHNR and CDR2 FQNEAQ (reference sequence). This CDR3 is built from 14 residues. The CDR3 protein is CASSGTAGTYEQYF. DNA of the CDR3: TGTGCCAGCAGCGGGACGGCGGGGACCTACGAGCAGTACTTC. The full variable domain, rest sourced from reference TRBV7-9 and TRBJ2-7, is DTGVSQNPRHKITKRGQNVTFRCDPISEHNRLYWYRQTLGQGPEFLTYFQNEAQLEKSRLLSDRFSAERPKGSFSTLEIQRTEQGDSAMYLCASSGTAGTYEQYFGPGTRLTVT.

This clonotype was counted a few times. V and J are TRBV20-1 and TRBJ1-2; possibly TRBD1 for D (6 bases). Germline V lookup: CDR1 DFQATT, CDR2 SNEGSKA (reference sequence). The CDR3 loop spans 13 amino acids. Trimming stripped 6 bases from V and 0 bases from J, with 11 bases between. For the CDR3, the DNA is TGCAGTGCCGTGGACAGCGCTAACTATGGCTACACCTTC. Encoded protein: CSAVDSANYGYTF.

This clonotype occurred a few times. This chain joins TRBV9 and TRBJ2-7; 9 bases align to TRBD2. J was trimmed by 2 bases and V by 0 bases; bases with no gene match: 3. Per the germline V gene, CDR1 is SGDLS and CDR2 is YYNGEE. This CDR3 has 15 residues. The CDR3 DNA reads TGTGCCAGCAGCGTAGGCGGGAGGGCCACCTACGAGCAGTACTTC. This sequence encodes CASSVGGRATYEQYF.

The chain carries TRBV5-1 and TRBJ2-5; 7 nucleotides agree with TRBD1. The CDR3 is 15 amino acids. The V segment lost 4 bases and the J segment 5 bases; nucleotides outside the gene matches: 11. Per germline, CDR1 SGHRS and CDR2 YFSETQ. CDR3 loop: CASSQGDTDLETQYF. The CDR3 bases are TGCGCCAGCAGCCAGGGGGACACCGACCTGGAGACCCAGTACTTC.

This clonotype was counted between two and nine times. The V gene is TRBV4-3, the J gene TRBJ2-5, with D possibly being TRBD2 (6 bases). The ends were cut back, 0 bases at V and 4 bases at J, with 15 bases in the middle. Germline-derived CDR1 and CDR2 are LGHNA and YSLEER. The CDR3 runs to 16 residues. The CDR3 loop is CASSQDLTGALETQYF. DNA for the CDR3: TGCGCCAGCAGCCAAGATTTAACGGGAGCTTTAGAGACCCAGTACTTC.

This clonotype was counted a few times. Relative to the germline gene, one junction end is altered; a read error may explain this. The rearrangement links TRBV12-3 or TRBV12-4 to TRBJ2-3; TRBD2 agrees at 12 bases. This CDR3 region has 16 residues. CDR3 in DNA: TGTGCCAGCAGTGGAGGGACTAGCGGGCGCACCGATACGCAGTATTTT. It codes for CASSGGTSGRTDTQYF.

This rearrangement joins TRBV6-1 to TRBJ1-1, with D hard to call. Germline V CDR1 and CDR2: MNHNS, SASEGT. Trimming left V 2 bases short and J 2 bases short, with 6 bases between. The CDR3 contains 13 residues. CDR3 sequence reads: CASSEKPNTEAFF. The CDR3, as DNA: TGTGCCAGCAGTGAAAAACCCAACACTGAAGCTTTCTTT.

This clonotype was counted only a few times. V gene TRBV4-3 combines with J gene TRBJ2-1; D is undetermined. The CDR3 covers 15 residues. V dropped 0 bases and J dropped 0 bases, with 6 bases sitting between them. The germline V gene has CDR1 LGHNA and CDR2 YSLEER. The CDR3 DNA reads as TGCGCCAGCAGCCAAGATTCCCCCTCCTACAATGAGCAGTTCTTC. Its translation: CASSQDSPSYNEQFF.

V usage is TRBV9 and J usage is TRBJ2-1; TRBD1 is a possible D gene (5 bases). V was pared by 1 base and J by 6 bases, with 14 bases between. CDR1 is SGDLS, CDR2 YYNGEE, per germline. This CDR3 contains 15 residues. The CDR3 DNA is TGTGCCAGCAGCGTAAGTGCAGGGTCTATCAATGAGCAGTTCTTC. Encoded protein: CASSVSAGSINEQFF.

The chain joins TRBV5-5 to TRBJ2-3; no reliable D call. CDR1 is SGHKS, CDR2 YYEKEE, per germline (reference sequence). The CDR3 totals 14 residues. With 0 bases removed from V and 1 base from J, the gap between germline ends came to 6 bases. The CDR3 spells CASSLEVGTDTQYF. The CDR3 DNA reads TGTGCCAGCAGCTTGGAAGTGGGCACAGATACGCAGTATTTT.

This chain joins TRBV7-3 and TRBJ2-4, with TRBD1 identical over 7 bases. Gene TRBJ2-7 matches the end of the DNA better, so the J call may be wrong. Germline loops: CDR1 SGHTA, CDR2 FQGTGA. The CDR3 has 14 amino acids. This CDR3 reads CASSIPGQSYEQYF. The DNA of the CDR3 is TGTGCCAGCAGCATCCCGGGACAGAGCTACGAGCAGTACTTC.